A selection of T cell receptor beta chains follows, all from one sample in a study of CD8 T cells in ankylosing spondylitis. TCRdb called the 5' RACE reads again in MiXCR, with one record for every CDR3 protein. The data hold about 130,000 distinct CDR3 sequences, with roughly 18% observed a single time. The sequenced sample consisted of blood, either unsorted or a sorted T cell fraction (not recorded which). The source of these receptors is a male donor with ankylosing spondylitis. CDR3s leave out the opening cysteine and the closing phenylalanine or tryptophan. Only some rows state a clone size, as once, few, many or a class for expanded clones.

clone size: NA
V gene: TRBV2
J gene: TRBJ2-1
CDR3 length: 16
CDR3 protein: ASSEARQGQGPRNEQF

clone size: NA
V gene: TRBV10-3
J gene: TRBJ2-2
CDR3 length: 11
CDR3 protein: ATGLQNTGELF

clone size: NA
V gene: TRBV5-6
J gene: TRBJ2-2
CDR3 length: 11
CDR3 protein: ASTDSSGGELF

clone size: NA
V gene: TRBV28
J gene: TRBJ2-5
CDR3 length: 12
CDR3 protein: ASSVRQALMTQY

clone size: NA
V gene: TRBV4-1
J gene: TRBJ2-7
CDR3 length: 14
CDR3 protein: ASSQEVTGTSYEQY

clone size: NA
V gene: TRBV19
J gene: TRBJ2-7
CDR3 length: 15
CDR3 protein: ASSDVRAGGPRYEQY

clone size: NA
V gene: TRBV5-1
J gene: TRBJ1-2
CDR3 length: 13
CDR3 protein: ASSPERLQEYGHT

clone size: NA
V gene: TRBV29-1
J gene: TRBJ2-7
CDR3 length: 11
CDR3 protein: SVEVGRSYEQY

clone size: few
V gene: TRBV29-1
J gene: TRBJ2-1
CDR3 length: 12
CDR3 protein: SGDRGGSYNEQF

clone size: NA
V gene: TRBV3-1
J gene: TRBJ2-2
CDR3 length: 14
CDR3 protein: ASSPGLAGVNGELF

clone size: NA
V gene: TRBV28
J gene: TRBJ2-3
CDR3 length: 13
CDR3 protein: ASSLLAESTDTQY

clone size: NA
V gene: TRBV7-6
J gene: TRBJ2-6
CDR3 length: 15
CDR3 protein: ASSLRDRDAGANVLT

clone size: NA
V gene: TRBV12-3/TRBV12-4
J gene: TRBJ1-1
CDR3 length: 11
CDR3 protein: ATASRASTEAF

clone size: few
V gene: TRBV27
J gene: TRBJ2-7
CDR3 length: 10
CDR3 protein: ASSSSGYEQY

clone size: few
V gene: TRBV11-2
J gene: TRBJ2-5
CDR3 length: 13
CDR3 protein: ASSSLGQGQETQY

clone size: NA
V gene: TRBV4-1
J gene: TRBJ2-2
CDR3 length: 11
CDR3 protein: ASRSQTFPELF

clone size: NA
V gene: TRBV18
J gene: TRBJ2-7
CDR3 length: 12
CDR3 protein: ASSPLTGFYEQY

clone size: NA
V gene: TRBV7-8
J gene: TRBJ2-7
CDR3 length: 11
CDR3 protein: ASSALRAIEQY

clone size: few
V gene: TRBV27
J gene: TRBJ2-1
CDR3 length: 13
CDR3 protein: ASSQRGKSYNEQF

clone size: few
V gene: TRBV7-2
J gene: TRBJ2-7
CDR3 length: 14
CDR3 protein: ASSLAPDTVTYEQY

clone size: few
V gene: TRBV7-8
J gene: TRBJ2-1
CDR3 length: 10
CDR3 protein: ASWGDYNEQF

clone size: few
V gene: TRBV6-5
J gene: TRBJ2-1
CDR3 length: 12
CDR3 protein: ASSYSSGYNEQF

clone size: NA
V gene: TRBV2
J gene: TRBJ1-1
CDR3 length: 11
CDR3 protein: ASSEGEGPEAF

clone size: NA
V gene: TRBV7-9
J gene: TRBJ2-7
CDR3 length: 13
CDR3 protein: ASSNPGTSGLEQY

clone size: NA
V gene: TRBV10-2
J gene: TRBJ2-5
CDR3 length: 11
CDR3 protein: ASSSWGQETQY

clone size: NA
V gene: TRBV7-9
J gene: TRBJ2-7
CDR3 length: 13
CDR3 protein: ASGGRGVGFYEQY

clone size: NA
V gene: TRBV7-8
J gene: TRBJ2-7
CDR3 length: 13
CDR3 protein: ASSPHLVWAYEQY

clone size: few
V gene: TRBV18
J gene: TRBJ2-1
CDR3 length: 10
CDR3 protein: ASSPLADEQF

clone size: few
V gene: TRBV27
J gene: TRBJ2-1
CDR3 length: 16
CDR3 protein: ASSLLTVAGGNYNEQF

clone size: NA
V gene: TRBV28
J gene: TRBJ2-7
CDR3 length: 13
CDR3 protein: ASSLFRQVSYEQY

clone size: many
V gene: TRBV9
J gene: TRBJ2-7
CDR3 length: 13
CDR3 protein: ASTRGSQSSYEQY

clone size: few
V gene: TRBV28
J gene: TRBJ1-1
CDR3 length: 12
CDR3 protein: ASSPPPGDTEAF

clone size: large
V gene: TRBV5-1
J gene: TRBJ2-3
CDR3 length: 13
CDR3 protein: ASSLTTGITDTQY

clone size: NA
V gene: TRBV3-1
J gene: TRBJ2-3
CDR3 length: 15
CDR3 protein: ASSQAGTGKSTDTQY

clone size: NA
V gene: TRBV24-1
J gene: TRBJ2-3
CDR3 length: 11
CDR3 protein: ATSDPKADTQY

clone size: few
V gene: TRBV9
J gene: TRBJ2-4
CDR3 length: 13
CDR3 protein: ASSVGRDGKNIQY